A selection of T cell receptor beta chains follows, all from one sample in a study of blood T cell repertoires in COVID-19. The assay was immunoSEQ multiplex PCR, and TCRdb's table has in-frame clones only and misses some. The repertoire holds approximately 210,000 clones, about four fifths seen once, with 2.5% to 3.5% in the top ten. The specimen was peripheral blood. These receptors all stem from a man in his fifties with active or convalescent COVID-19. The CDR3 runs from the conserved cysteine through the conserved F or W. A D gene is named only where the DNA matches it firmly. Some rows mark clone size as missing; the rest say once, few, many or name a class of expanded clone.

TRBV6-2/TRBV6-3,NA,TRBJ2-7,NA,16,CASSYKGREVTYEQYF,TGTGCCAGCAGTTATAAGGGGCGGGAAGTAACTTACGAGCAGTACTTC
TRBV9,NA,TRBJ2-1,few,15,CASSVEGVIYNEQFF,TGTGCCAGCAGCGTAGAGGGGGTGATTTACAATGAGCAGTTCTTC
TRBV28,NA,TRBJ2-5,NA,13,CASIQGFGETQYF,TGTGCCAGCATCCAGGGGTTCGGAGAGACCCAGTACTTC
TRBV7-8,TRBD1,TRBJ2-1,once,15,CASIPRGAHRGQQFF,TGTGCCAGCATCCCCCGGGGGGCCCACAGGGGGCAGCAGTTCTTC
TRBV28,NA,TRBJ2-7,once,14,CASSLLTVSYEQYF,TGTGCCAGCAGTTTACTGACAGTCTCCTACGAGCAGTACTTC
TRBV5-1,NA,TRBJ2-2,NA,13,CASSLGGSGELFF,TGCGCCAGCAGCTTGGGCGGTTCCGGGGAGCTGTTTTTT
TRBV13,NA,TRBJ1-2,NA,14,CASSSFRTNYGYTF,TGTGCCAGCAGCTCCTTCAGAACTAACTATGGCTACACCTTC
TRBV19,TRBD2,TRBJ2-5,NA,13,CASSQAGMETQYF,TGTGCCAGTAGCCAAGCGGGGATGGAGACCCAGTACTTC
TRBV7-9,TRBD1,TRBJ2-5,NA,15,CASSFNLWGQETQYF,TGTGCCAGCAGCTTTAATTTGTGGGGACAGGAGACCCAGTACTTC
TRBV7-2,NA,TRBJ1-5,NA,14,CASSSFGGDQPQHF,TGTGCCAGCAGCTCCTTTGGGGGGGATCAGCCCCAGCATTTT
TRBV5-6,TRBD1,TRBJ2-7,NA,14,CASSPGTGLHEQYF,TGTGCCAGCAGCCCCGGGACAGGGCTCCACGAGCAGTACTTC